The 32 T cell receptor beta chains below come from one sample, sequenced in a study of Ad26.COV2.S vaccination and SARS-CoV-2 variants. Here immunoSEQ multiplex PCR was the method, and the copy in TCRdb shows in-frame clones only, minus some. The sample includes about 430,000 clones, 80% to 95% of them seen just once. Treatment in this sample: around 19 received Ad26.COV2.S at low or high dose, single or two shots; 5 received placebo; per-sample allocation not given. After the first vaccine or placebo injection, samples were drawn on day 63. Sequenced material: peripheral blood, taken in a trial of Ad26.COV2.S vaccine versus placebo. The receptors originated from a person aged 18-65 years who received the Ad26.COV2.S COVID-19 vaccine or a placebo.

The genes are TRBV7-2 and TRBJ2-2; 8 bases match TRBD1. CDR1 and CDR2 (germline): SGHTA, FQGNSA. The V and J ends lost 5 bases and 4 bases, in that order; junction bases with no gene match: 3. This CDR3 has 14 residues. CDR3 DNA: TGTGCCAGCAGCCGCAGGGGGCGCACCGGGGAGCTGTTTTTT. Encoded protein: CASSRRGRTGELFF.

This clone showed up just once. The gene calls are TRBV9 and TRBJ1-2; D not certain. There are 15 residues in the CDR3. V was cut by 1 base and J by 1 base, with 11 bases left in between. CDR1 SGDLS and CDR2 YYNGEE come from the germline V gene. The chain's CDR3 is CASSVSSLLNYGYTF. The CDR3 DNA follows: TGTGCCAGCAGCGTAAGTAGCCTCCTTAACTATGGCTACACCTTC. Full variable domain (missing parts from reference TRBV9 and TRBJ1-2): DSGVTQTPKHLITATGQRVTLRCSPRSGDLSVYWYQQSLDQGLQFLIQYYNGEERAKGNILERFSAQQFPDLHSELNLSSLELGDSALYFCASSVSSLLNYGYTFGSGTRLTVV.

CDR3: CASSLSEDGVSYEQYF. The CDR3 region has the DNA TGTGCCAGCAGTTTAAGCGAAGACGGGGTTAGCTACGAGCAGTACTTC. The chain uses TRBV27 and TRBJ2-7, with a tentative D call TRBD2 (5 bases). The CDR3 is 16 residues long. Trimming left V 2 bases short and J 3 bases short, with 17 bases between. Looked up from germline, CDR1 is MNHEY and CDR2 is SMNVEV (reference sequence).

The DNA for the CDR3 is TGTGCCAGCAGCGTAAGAGGGGACACTGAAGCTTTCTTT. Encoded protein: CASSVRGDTEAFF. The J gene is TRBJ1-1, the V gene TRBV9, with D possibly being TRBD1 (5 bases). Germline-derived CDR1 and CDR2 are SGDLS and YYNGEE. V gave up 1 base and J gave up 3 bases, with 7 bases separating them. The CDR3 length is 13 residues. The variable domain in full, with the rest retrieved from reference TRBV9 and TRBJ1-1, is DSGVTQTPKHLITATGQRVTLRCSPRSGDLSVYWYQQSLDQGLQFLIQYYNGEERAKGNILERFSAQQFPDLHSELNLSSLELGDSALYFCASSVRGDTEAFFGQGTRLTVV.

The rearrangement links TRBV28 to TRBJ2-2; D uncertain. V was pared by 3 bases and J by 0 bases, with 8 bases between. From germline, CDR1 is MDHEN and CDR2 SYDVKM. The CDR3 length is 15 residues. The CDR3 loop reads CASSFRLANTGELFF. The CDR3 DNA is TGTGCCAGCAGTTTTCGTCTAGCGAACACCGGGGAGCTGTTTTTT. Looking up the rest from reference TRBV28 and TRBJ2-2 gives the full variable domain: DVKVTQSSRYLVKRTGEKVFLECVQDMDHENMFWYRQDPGLGLRLIYFSYDVKMKEKGDIPEGYSVSREKKERFSLILESASTNQTSMYLCASSFRLANTGELFFGEGSRLTVL.

The genes are TRBV19 and TRBJ2-7; 9 bases align to TRBD1. CDR3 length equals 15 residues. In germline, CDR1 is LNHDA, CDR2 SQIVND (reference sequence). J gave up 2 bases and V 4 bases, and 6 bases lay outside the gene matches. The DNA for the CDR3 is TGTGCCAGTAGTAGCGGGACAGGGACGACCTACGAGCAGTACTTC. This gives the protein CASSSGTGTTYEQYF.

The rearrangement links TRBV5-4 to TRBJ2-1, with TRBD1 matching 10 bases. The CDR3 totals 15 residues. Germline V CDR1 and CDR2: SGHNT, YYREEE (reference sequence). The J segment lost 8 bases and the V segment lost 4 bases, leaving 9 bases of the junction unmatched. The DNA for the CDR3 is TGTGCCAGCAGCCCAGATGGGACAGGGGTTTATGAGCAGTTCTTC. Its protein product is CASSPDGTGVYEQFF.

The chain has TRBV29-1 and TRBJ2-5, with D maybe TRBD1 (5 bases). Looked up from germline, CDR1 is SQVTM and CDR2 is ANQGSEA. The CDR3 consists of 12 residues. The ends were cut back, 4 bases at V and 7 bases at J, with 13 bases in the middle. This CDR3 is CSVGQTRGTQYF. The CDR3 DNA is TGCAGCGTTGGACAGACAAGGGGGACCCAGTACTTC.

CDR3 DNA sequence: TGTGCCAGCAGCGTAGGGACAGGAGGGGGCTACGAGCAGTACTTC. Translation: CASSVGTGGGYEQYF. The rearrangement links TRBV9 to TRBJ2-7; a possible D gene is TRBD1 (7 bases). V was clipped by 0 bases and J by 3 bases, with 13 bases between them. CDR1 and CDR2 from the germline V gene are SGDLS and YYNGEE. The CDR3 totals 15 residues.

The J gene is TRBJ1-2, the V gene TRBV20-1; D ambiguous. The CDR3 length is 11 residues. V was trimmed by 1 base and J by 8 bases, leaving 8 bases between them. Germline loops: CDR1 DFQATT, CDR2 SNEGSKA (reference sequence). Here the CDR3 DNA reads TGCAGTGCTAGAGCCGGGGAAGGCTACACCTTC. Residues: CSARAGEGYTF.

The chain recombines TRBV28 with TRBJ2-5; no firm D call. The CDR3 consists of 12 residues. Per germline, CDR1 MDHEN and CDR2 SYDVKM. Trimming removed 7 bases at V and 2 bases at J, with 8 bases between. CDR3 protein: CASTRQQETQYF. DNA of the CDR3: TGTGCCAGCACTCGGCAGCAAGAGACCCAGTACTTC.

The CDR3 DNA reads TGTGCCAGCAGCGTAGGGACAGGCCGAGTAGACAATGAGCAGTTCTTC. This encodes CASSVGTGRVDNEQFF. The chain couples TRBV9 to TRBJ2-1, with 7 bases identical to TRBD1. The CDR3 is 16 residues long. The ends lost 0 bases at V and 5 bases at J; junction bases unmatched: 8. In germline, CDR1 is SGDLS, CDR2 YYNGEE.

The V and J genes are TRBV5-1 and TRBJ2-7; the match to TRBD2 covers 11 bases. The trim removed 0 bases at V and 0 bases at J, leaving 5 bases unmatched. This CDR3 has 17 amino acids. CDR1 is SGHRS and CDR2 is YFSETQ in the germline V gene. CDR3: CASSLALAGAHSYEQYF. CDR3 in DNA: TGCGCCAGCAGCTTGGCACTAGCGGGAGCCCACTCCTACGAGCAGTACTTC.

This rearrangement joins TRBV27 to TRBJ2-3, with 8 bases that match TRBD1. The CDR3 runs to 16 residues. Germline assignment: CDR1 MNHEY and CDR2 SMNVEV (reference sequence). Trimming at V came to 0 bases and at J to 4 bases, leaving 6 bases not matched to a gene. This CDR3 is CASSLSGQGPADTQYF. The CDR3 bases are TGTGCCAGCAGTTTATCAGGACAGGGTCCGGCAGATACGCAGTATTTT.

V usage is TRBV19 and J usage is TRBJ2-1, with a possible D match to TRBD2 (5 bases). The germline V and J ends were trimmed by 3 bases and 3 bases, with 12 bases remaining between them. From germline, CDR1 is LNHDA and CDR2 SQIVND (reference sequence). The CDR3 has 15 amino acids. The CDR3 is CASSIRAELYNEQFF. The DNA for the CDR3 is TGTGCCAGTAGTATTAGAGCGGAACTCTACAATGAGCAGTTCTTC.

The V and J genes are TRBV28 and TRBJ2-7; 7 bases agree with TRBD1. CDR1 and CDR2 from the germline V gene are MDHEN and SYDVKM. The V gene end was trimmed by 6 bases and the J gene end by 4 bases; junction bases not matched to a gene: 12. The CDR3 length is 15 residues. CDR3 DNA: TGTGCCAGCAGACACCGGGACAGTGGGTGGTACGAGCAGTACTTC. It is translated as CASRHRDSGWYEQYF.

The rearrangement links TRBV3-1 (or the pseudogene TRBV3-2) to TRBJ2-7, with D perhaps being TRBD1 or TRBD2 (5 bases each). Germline V lookup: CDR1 LGHDT, CDR2 YNNKEL (reference sequence). The CDR3 has 14 amino acids. Trimming left V 2 bases short and J 6 bases short, with 14 bases between. In DNA, the CDR3 is TGTGCCAGCAGCCAACCCGGGGCAAGTCGCGAGCAGTACTTC. It is translated as CASSQPGASREQYF.

The rearrangement joins TRBV4-3 to TRBJ2-7; D unresolved. Germline V CDR1 and CDR2: LGHNA, YSLEER. V was shortened by 0 bases and J by 2 bases, with 14 bases between the two germline ends. CDR3 length: 16 amino acids. The DNA of the CDR3 is TGCGCCAGCAGCCAAGATAGGGTGGCAGAACCCTACGAGCAGTACTTC. As protein: CASSQDRVAEPYEQYF.

The CDR3 DNA sequence: TGTGCCAGCAGCTTATATAGCGGGACCTACAATGAGCAGTTCTTC. Translated, it gives CASSLYSGTYNEQFF. The chain employs TRBV7-9 and TRBJ2-1; TRBD2 matches at 8 bases. The germline V gene encodes CDR1 SEHNR and CDR2 FQNEAQ (reference sequence). Trimming at V came to 2 bases and at J to 2 bases, leaving 2 bases not matched to a gene. This CDR3 region has 15 residues.

This sequence joins TRBV7-6 and TRBJ1-3; possibly TRBD1 for D (6 bases). Germline CDR1 SGHVS, CDR2 FNYEAQ. This CDR3 is 15 amino acids long. Between the trimmed V and J ends, which lost 2 bases and 0 bases, there was a span of 8 bases. Written as DNA, the CDR3 is TGTGCCAGCAGCTTAACGGACAGCTCTGGAAACACCATATATTTT. Its protein product is CASSLTDSSGNTIYF. Supplemented by reference TRBV7-6 and TRBJ1-3, the full variable domain reads GAGVSQSPRYKVTKRGQDVALRCDPISGHVSLYWYRQALGQGPEFLTYFNYEAQQDKSGLPNDRFSAERPEGSISTLTIQRTEQRDSAMYRCASSLTDSSGNTIYFGEGSWLTVV.

The V and J genes are TRBV27 and TRBJ1-1; unclear D gene. Looked up from germline, CDR1 is MNHEY and CDR2 is SMNVEV (reference sequence). The CDR3 contains 15 residues. V was pared by 3 bases and J by 4 bases, with 15 bases between. The CDR3 protein is CASSFNIALGTEAFF. DNA of the CDR3: TGTGCCAGCAGTTTTAATATTGCTTTGGGCACTGAAGCTTTCTTT.

V usage is TRBV7-2 and J usage is TRBJ2-2; 10 nucleotides match TRBD2. Germline V gene lookup returns CDR1 SGHTA and CDR2 FQGNSA. The CDR3 is 16 residues long. V shed 5 bases, J shed 1 base, and the junction held 4 bases outside the gene matches. The CDR3 coding sequence is TGTGCCAGCAGCATACCTAGCGGGGGGAACACCGGGGAGCTGTTTTTT. Encoded protein: CASSIPSGGNTGELFF.

The genes are TRBV3-1 (or the pseudogene TRBV3-2) and TRBJ2-2, with 8 nucleotides matching TRBD1. Germline-derived CDR1 and CDR2 are LGHDT and YNNKEL (reference sequence). Trimming cost V 4 bases and J 4 bases; bases outside gene matches: 2. The CDR3 loop spans 14 amino acids. The CDR3 here is CASSPGTGTGELFF. The CDR3, as DNA: TGTGCCAGCAGCCCCGGGACAGGCACCGGGGAGCTGTTTTTT.

This clone was seen once. This sequence joins TRBV4-2 and TRBJ2-1, with 12 bases identical to TRBD2. Trimming removed 2 bases from V and 4 bases from J; junction bases left unmatched: 18. The CDR3 contains 21 residues. CDR1 is LGHNA, CDR2 YNFKEQ, per germline. This chain's CDR3 is CASSQRQAASGRAGGYNEQFF. The CDR3 DNA sequence: TGTGCCAGCAGCCAACGACAAGCAGCTAGCGGGAGGGCCGGAGGATACAATGAGCAGTTCTTC.

V gene TRBV6-1 combines with J gene TRBJ2-5, with 8 bases that match TRBD1. This CDR3 comprises 14 residues. V lost 6 bases to trimming and J lost 5 bases; unmatched junction nucleotides: 8. Germline V gives CDR1 MNHNS, CDR2 SASEGT. CDR3 protein: CASSPAGGGETQYF. The CDR3 DNA is TGTGCCAGCAGCCCCGCAGGGGGCGGGGAGACCCAGTACTTC.

The sample holds one count of this clone. V is TRBV5-4 and J is TRBJ1-3; no clear D gene. The CDR3 is 16 amino acids. Germline CDR1 SGHNT, CDR2 YYREEE (reference sequence). V lost 0 bases, J lost 0 bases, and 10 bases lay in between. The CDR3 DNA is TGTGCCAGCAGCTTGGTTGGCCGCAGCTCTGGAAACACCATATATTTT. Protein sequence: CASSLVGRSSGNTIYF.

This sequence joins TRBV9 and TRBJ2-3; D is perhaps TRBD1 or TRBD2 (6 bases each). The CDR3 runs 15 residues. The V end lost 4 bases, the J end lost 1 base, and 13 bases lay between the germline ends. Germline V lookup: CDR1 SGDLS, CDR2 YYNGEE. The CDR3 DNA reads TGTGCCAGCAGCTTGGGGGGCGAGCGCACAGATACGCAGTATTTT. Encoded protein: CASSLGGERTDTQYF.

The sample holds one count of this clone. The chain joins TRBV28 to TRBJ2-1, with 7 nucleotides matching TRBD2. This CDR3 region has 17 residues. Germline V gene lookup returns CDR1 MDHEN and CDR2 SYDVKM. V shed 4 bases, J shed 0 bases, and the junction held 9 bases outside the gene matches. The DNA for the CDR3 is TGTGCCAGCAGTTCCACCATAGCGGGCCTCTCCTACAATGAGCAGTTCTTC. Its protein is CASSSTIAGLSYNEQFF.

The chain combines TRBV7-8 with TRBJ2-5, with D uncertain. Germline assignment: CDR1 SGHVS and CDR2 FQNEAQ. CDR3 size: 12 residues. V lost 5 bases to trimming and J lost 7 bases, with 11 bases between them. The CDR3 region is CASSLSRGTQYF. CDR3 coding DNA: TGTGCCAGCAGCCTCTCCCGTGGGACCCAGTACTTC.

The chain uses TRBV27 and TRBJ2-3; possibly TRBD2 for D (7 bases). The CDR3 has 16 residues. Looked up from germline, CDR1 is MNHEY and CDR2 is SMNVEV (reference sequence). With 5 bases removed from V and 4 bases from J, the gap between germline ends came to 19 bases. Written as DNA, the CDR3 is TGTGCCAGCAGTCGAGGAAGCGGAGGGGGGGCAGATACGCAGTATTTT. As protein: CASSRGSGGGADTQYF.

The chain links TRBV6-5 to TRBJ2-1; D is ambiguous. The CDR3 covers 15 residues. The V end was cut by 6 bases, the J end by 8 bases, with 20 bases between. The germline V gene encodes CDR1 MNHEY and CDR2 SVGAGI. The CDR3 protein is CASRNRATVWDEQFF. As DNA, the CDR3 is TGTGCCAGCAGAAACCGGGCCACAGTATGGGATGAGCAGTTCTTC.

The chain joins TRBV5-1 to TRBJ2-5, with unresolved D. Trimming shortened V by 3 bases and J by 5 bases, and 14 bases separated the two germline ends. Germline V gives CDR1 SGHRS, CDR2 YFSETQ. CDR3 length: 14 residues. CDR3 amino acids: CASSYRSAEETQYF. Here the CDR3 DNA reads TGCGCCAGCAGCTACCGTTCCGCTGAGGAGACCCAGTACTTC.